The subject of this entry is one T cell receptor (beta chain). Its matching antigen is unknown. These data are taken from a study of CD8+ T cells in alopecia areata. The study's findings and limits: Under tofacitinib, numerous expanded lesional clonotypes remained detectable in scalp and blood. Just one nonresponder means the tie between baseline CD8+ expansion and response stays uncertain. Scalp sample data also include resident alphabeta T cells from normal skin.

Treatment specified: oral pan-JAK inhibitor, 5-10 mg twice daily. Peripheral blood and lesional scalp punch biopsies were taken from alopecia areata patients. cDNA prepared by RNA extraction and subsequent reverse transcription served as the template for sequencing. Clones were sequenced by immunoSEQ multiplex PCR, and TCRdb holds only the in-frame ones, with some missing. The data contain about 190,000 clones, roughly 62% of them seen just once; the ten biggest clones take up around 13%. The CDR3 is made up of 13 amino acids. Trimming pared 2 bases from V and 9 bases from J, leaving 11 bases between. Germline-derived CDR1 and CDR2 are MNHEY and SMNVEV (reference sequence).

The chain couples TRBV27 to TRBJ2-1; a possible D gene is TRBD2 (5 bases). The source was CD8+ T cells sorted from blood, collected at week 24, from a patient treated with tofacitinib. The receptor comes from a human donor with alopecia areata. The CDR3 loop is CASSLPTSLEQFF. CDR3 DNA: TGTGCCAGCAGTTTACCCACTAGTCTTGAGCAGTTCTTC.